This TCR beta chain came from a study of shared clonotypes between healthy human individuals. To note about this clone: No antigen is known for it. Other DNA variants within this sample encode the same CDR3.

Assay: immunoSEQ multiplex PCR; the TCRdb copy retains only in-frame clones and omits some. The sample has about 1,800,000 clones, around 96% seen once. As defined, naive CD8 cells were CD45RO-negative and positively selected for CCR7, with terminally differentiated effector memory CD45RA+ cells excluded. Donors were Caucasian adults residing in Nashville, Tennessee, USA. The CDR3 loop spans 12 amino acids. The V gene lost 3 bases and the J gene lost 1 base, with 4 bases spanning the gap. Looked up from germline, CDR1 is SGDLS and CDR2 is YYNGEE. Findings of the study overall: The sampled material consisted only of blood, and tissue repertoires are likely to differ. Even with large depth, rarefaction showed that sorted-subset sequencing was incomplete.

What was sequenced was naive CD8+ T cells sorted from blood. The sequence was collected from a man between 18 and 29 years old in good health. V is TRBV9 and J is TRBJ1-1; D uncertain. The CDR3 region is CASSAWNTEAFF. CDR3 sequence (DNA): TGTGCCAGCAGCGCTTGGAACACTGAAGCTTTCTTT.